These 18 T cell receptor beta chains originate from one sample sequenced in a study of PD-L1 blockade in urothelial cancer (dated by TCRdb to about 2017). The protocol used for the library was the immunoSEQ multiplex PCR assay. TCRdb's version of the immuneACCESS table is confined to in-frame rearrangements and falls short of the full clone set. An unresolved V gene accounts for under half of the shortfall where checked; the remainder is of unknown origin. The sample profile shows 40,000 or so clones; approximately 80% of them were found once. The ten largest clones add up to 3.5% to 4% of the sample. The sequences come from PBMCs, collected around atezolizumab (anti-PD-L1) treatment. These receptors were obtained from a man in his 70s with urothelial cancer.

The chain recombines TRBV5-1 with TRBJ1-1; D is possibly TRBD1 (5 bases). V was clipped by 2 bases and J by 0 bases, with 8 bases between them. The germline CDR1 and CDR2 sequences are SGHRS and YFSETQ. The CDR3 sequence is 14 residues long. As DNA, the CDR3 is TGCGCCAGCAGCTTACGGGGGATGAACACTGAAGCTTTCTTT. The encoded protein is CASSLRGMNTEAFF.

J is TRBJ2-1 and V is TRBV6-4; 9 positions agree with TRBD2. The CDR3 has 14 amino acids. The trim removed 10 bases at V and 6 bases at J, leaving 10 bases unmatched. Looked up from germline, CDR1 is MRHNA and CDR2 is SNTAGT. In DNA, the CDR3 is TGTGCCACCCGGGCCATAGCGGGGGTCAATGAGCAGTTCTTC. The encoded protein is CATRAIAGVNEQFF.

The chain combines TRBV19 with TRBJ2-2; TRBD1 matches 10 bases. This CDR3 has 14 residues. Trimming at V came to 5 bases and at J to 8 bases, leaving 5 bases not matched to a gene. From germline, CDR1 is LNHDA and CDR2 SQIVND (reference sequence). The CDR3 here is CASSLRQGAGELFF. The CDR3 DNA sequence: TGTGCCAGTAGTCTTCGACAGGGGGCTGGGGAGCTGTTTTTT.

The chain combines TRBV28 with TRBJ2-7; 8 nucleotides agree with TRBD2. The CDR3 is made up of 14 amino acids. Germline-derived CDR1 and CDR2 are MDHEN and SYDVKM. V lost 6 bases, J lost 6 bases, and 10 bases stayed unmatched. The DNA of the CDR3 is TGTGCCAGCAGCCCACGGACGGGGGGGCGCGAGCAGTACTTC. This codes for CASSPRTGGREQYF.

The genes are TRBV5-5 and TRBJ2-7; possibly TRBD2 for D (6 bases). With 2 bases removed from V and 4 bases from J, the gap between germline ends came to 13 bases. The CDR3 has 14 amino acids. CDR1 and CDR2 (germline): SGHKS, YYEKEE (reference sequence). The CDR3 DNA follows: TGTGCCAGCAGCTTTGGCGGGGATGCATACGAGCAGTACTTC. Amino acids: CASSFGGDAYEQYF.

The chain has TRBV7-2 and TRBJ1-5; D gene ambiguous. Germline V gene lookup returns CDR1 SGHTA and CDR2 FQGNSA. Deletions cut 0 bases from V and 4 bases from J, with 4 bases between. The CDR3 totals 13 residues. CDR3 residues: CASSLAHNQPQHF. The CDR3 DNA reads TGTGCCAGCAGCTTAGCACATAATCAGCCCCAGCATTTT.

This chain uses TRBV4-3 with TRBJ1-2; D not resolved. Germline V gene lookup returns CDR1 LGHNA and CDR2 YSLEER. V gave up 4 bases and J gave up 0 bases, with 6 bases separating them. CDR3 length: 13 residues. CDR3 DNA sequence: TGCGCCAGCAGCCCCCAGACTAACTATGGCTACACCTTC. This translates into CASSPQTNYGYTF.

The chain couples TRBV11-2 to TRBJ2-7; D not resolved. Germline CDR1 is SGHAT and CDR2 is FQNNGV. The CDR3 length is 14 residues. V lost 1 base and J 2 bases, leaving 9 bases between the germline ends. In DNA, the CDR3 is TGTGCCAGCAGCTTAGCGTACGCGGCCTACGAGCAGTACTTC. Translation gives CASSLAYAAYEQYF. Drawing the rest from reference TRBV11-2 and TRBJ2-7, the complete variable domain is EAGVAQSPRYKIIEKRQSVAFWCNPISGHATLYWYQQILGQGPKLLIQFQNNGVVDDSQLPKDRFSAERLKGVDSTLKIQPAKLEDSAVYLCASSLAYAAYEQYFGPGTRLTVT.

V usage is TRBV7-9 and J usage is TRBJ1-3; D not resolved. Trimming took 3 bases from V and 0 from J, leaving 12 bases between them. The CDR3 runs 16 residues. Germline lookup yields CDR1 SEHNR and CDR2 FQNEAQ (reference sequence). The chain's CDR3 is CASSFYYEGSGNTIYF. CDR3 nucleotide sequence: TGTGCCAGCAGCTTTTATTACGAGGGCTCTGGAAACACCATATATTTT.

DNA for the CDR3: TGTGCCAGCACCAGCGACAGGGGAGGTACTGAAGCTTTCTTT. Translation gives CASTSDRGGTEAFF. V usage is TRBV5-4 and J usage is TRBJ1-1, with 8 bases matching TRBD1. Germline-derived CDR1 and CDR2 are SGHNT and YYREEE (reference sequence). The CDR3 runs 14 residues. V lost 6 bases, J lost 5 bases, and 9 bases stayed unmatched. Supplemented by reference TRBV5-4 and TRBJ1-1, the full variable domain reads ETGVTQSPTHLIKTRGQQVTLRCSSQSGHNTVSWYQQALGQGPQFIFQYYREEENGRGNFPPRFSGLQFPNYSSELNVNALELDDSALYLCASTSDRGGTEAFFGQGTRLTVV.

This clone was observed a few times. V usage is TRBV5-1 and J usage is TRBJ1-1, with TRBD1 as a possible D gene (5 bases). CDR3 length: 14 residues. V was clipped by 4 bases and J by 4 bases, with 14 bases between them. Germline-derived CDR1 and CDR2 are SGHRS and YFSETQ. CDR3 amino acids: CASSPGGFSTEAFF. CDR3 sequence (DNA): TGCGCCAGCAGCCCGGGGGGGTTCTCCACTGAAGCTTTCTTT.

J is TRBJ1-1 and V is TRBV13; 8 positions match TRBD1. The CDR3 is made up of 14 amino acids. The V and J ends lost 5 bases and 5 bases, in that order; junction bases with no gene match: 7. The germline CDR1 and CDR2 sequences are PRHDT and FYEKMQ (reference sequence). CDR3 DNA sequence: TGTGCCAGCAGCGAAAGGACAGGGTGGACTGAAGCTTTCTTT. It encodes CASSERTGWTEAFF.

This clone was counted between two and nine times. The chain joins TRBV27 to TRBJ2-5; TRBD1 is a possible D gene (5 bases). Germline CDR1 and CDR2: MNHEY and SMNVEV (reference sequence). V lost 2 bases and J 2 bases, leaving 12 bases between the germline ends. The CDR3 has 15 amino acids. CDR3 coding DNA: TGTGCCAGCAGTTTAGGGATTTCAGGGCAAGAGACCCAGTACTTC. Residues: CASSLGISGQETQYF.

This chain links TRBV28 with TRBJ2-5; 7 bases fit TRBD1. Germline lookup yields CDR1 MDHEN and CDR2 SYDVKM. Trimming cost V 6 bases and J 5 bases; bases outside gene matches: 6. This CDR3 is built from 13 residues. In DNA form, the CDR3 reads TGTGCCAGCAGAAACAGGGGAAGGGAGACCCAGTACTTC. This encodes CASRNRGRETQYF.

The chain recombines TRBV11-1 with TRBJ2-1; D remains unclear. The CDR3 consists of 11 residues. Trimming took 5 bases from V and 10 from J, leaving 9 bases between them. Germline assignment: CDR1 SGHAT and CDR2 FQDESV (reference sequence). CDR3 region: CASSPAIEQFF. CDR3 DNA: TGTGCCAGCAGCCCTGCTATCGAGCAGTTCTTC. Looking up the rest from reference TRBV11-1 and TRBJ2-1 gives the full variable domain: EAEVAQSPRYKITEKSQAVAFWCDPISGHATLYWYRQILGQGPELLVQFQDESVVDDSQLPKDRFSAERLKGVDSTLKIQPAELGDSAMYLCASSPAIEQFFGPGTRLTVL.

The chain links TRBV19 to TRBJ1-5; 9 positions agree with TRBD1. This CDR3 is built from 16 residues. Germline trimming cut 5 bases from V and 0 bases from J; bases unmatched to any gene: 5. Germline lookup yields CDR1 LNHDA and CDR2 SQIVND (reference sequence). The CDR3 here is CASSGDREYSNQPQHF. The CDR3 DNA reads TGTGCCAGTAGTGGGGACAGGGAGTATAGCAATCAGCCCCAGCATTTT.

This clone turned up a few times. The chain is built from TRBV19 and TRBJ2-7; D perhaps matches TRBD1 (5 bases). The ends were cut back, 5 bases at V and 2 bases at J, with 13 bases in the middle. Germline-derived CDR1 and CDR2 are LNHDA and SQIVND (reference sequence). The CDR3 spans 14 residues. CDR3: CASSQTRVAYEQYF. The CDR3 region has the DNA TGTGCCAGTAGTCAGACCAGGGTTGCCTACGAGCAGTACTTC.

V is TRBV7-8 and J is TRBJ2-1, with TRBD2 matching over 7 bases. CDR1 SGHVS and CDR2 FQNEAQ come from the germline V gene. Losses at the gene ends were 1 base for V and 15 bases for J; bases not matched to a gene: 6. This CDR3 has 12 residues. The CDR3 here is CASSLVAERGFF. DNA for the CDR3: TGTGCCAGCAGCTTAGTAGCGGAGCGGGGGTTCTTC.